Reported below is one T cell receptor beta chain. Its antigen is currently unknown. Germline assignment: CDR1 SQVTM and CDR2 ANQGSEA. V lost 7 bases and J lost 6, with 15 bases in between. CDR3 length: 12 amino acids. The entry originates in a study of graft-versus-host responses after intestinal transplantation. Study overall: The recipients all started with anti-thymocyte globulin induction and then took tacrolimus and steroids for roughly 3 years.

The method was immunoSEQ multiplex PCR; TCRdb's version includes in-frame clones alone and lacks a portion of them. The profile covers 21,000 or so clones, with 80% to 90% appearing a single time and under 6.5% taken by the ten largest. General study findings and limits: Graft-donor T cell macrochimerism coincided with high graft-versus-host to host-versus-graft clonal ratios in allografts. Recipient marrow showed GvH clones, some seen first in ileum or blood.

This chain connects TRBV29-1 to TRBJ1-1; D perhaps matches TRBD1 (6 bases). Sample: PBMCs, taken around 68 days after intestinal transplantation. This receptor was identified in a human patient who received an intestinal transplant, so some T cells may come from the graft donor. CDR3 sequence (DNA): TGCAGCGCCGAAGTCGGGGGCGCTGAAGCTTTCTTT. Its translation is CSAEVGGAEAFF.